This note documents a single T cell receptor beta chain sequence. Its antigen is not identified. V lost 0 bases, J lost 2 bases, and 14 bases lay in between. This CDR3 region has 16 residues. Per germline, CDR1 LNHNV and CDR2 YYDKDF (reference sequence). The method was immunoSEQ multiplex PCR; TCRdb's version includes in-frame clones alone and lacks a portion of them. The sample consists of 80,000 to 95,000 clones, 70% to 85% of them appearing once. The data originate from a study of neoadjuvant anti-PD-1 for oral cavity cancer. General study results and limits: TCR analyses covered only three patients per response group. Post-nivolumab, blood T cell clonality was significantly elevated in non-responders.

This chain connects TRBV15 to TRBJ2-7, with D perhaps TRBD2 (6 bases). The source was PBMCs, collected before nivolumab (anti-PD-1) treatment. This clonotype was sampled from a person aged 40 to 85 with oral cavity squamous cell carcinoma. The CDR3 bases are TGTGCCACCAGCAGAGAACTGACTAGTATGACCTACGAGCAGTACTTC. Its translation: CATSRELTSMTYEQYF.